Shown below are 10 T cell receptor beta chains from a single sample sequenced in a study of OX40 agonist ivuxolimab in advanced cancers. Generated by immunoSEQ multiplex PCR, the TCRdb table keeps only in-frame clones and is missing some. The sample lists tens of thousands of clones, roughly 84% occurring once. This material consisted of CD4+ or CD8+ T cells sorted from blood, taken in a trial of the OX40 agonist ivuxolimab. The receptors originated from an adult with an advanced solid tumor such as melanoma, head and neck, liver or kidney cancer.

This chain joins TRBV21-1 and TRBJ1-5; TRBD1 was called by the table and not checked on the DNA. TRBV21-1 is given as a pseudogene. The CDR3 is 18 amino acids. The CDR3 sequence: CASSKSDRGLSGNQPQHF. The CDR3 nucleotides are TGTGCCAGCAGCAAATCGGACAGGGGGCTTTCCGGCAATCAGCCCCAGCATTTT.

This sequence joins TRBV19 and TRBJ1-5; 8 bases are shared with TRBD1. The CDR3 contains 16 residues. Germline-derived CDR1 and CDR2 are LNHDA and SQIVND (reference sequence). V lost 7 bases to trimming and J lost 3 bases; unmatched junction nucleotides: 11. Here the CDR3 DNA reads TGTGCCAGTACGAAGGGAGGGGACAGGTTCAATCAGCCCCAGCATTTT. Amino acid sequence: CASTKGGDRFNQPQHF.

The rearrangement links TRBV21-1 to TRBJ1-1. TRBV21-1 is shown as a pseudogene. This CDR3 has 15 residues. The CDR3 spells CASSKSEGRNTEAFF. The CDR3 region has the DNA TGTGCCAGCAGCAAAAGTGAAGGTAGGAACACTGAAGCTTTCTTT.

The V gene is TRBV5-1, the J gene TRBJ2-3; D is unresolved. V lost 4 bases and J lost 0, with 12 bases in between. The germline V gene has CDR1 SGHRS and CDR2 YFSETQ. This CDR3 comprises 15 residues. CDR3 region: CASSTYSSSTDTQYF. The CDR3 DNA reads TGCGCCAGCAGCACATACAGCTCTAGCACAGATACGCAGTATTTT. The full variable domain, rest sourced from reference TRBV5-1 and TRBJ2-3, is KAGVTQTPRYLIKTRGQQVTLSCSPISGHRSVSWYQQTPGQGLQFLFEYFSETQRNKGNFPGRFSGRQFSNSRSEMNVSTLELGDSALYLCASSTYSSSTDTQYFGPGTRLTVL.

About this clone itself: Additional DNA sequences in this sample encode the identical CDR3. This chain connects TRBV30 to TRBJ1-1; D is unclear. Between the trimmed V and J ends, which lost 1 base and 0 bases, there was a span of 15 bases. The length of the CDR3 is 16 residues. The germline V gene has CDR1 GTSNPN and CDR2 SVGIG (reference sequence). CDR3 in amino acids: CAWSARLRPMNTEAFF. The CDR3 DNA follows: TGTGCCTGGAGTGCCCGACTCCGACCCATGAACACTGAAGCTTTCTTT.

This clone was counted only a few times. The CDR3 nucleotides read TGTGCCAGCAGTTTAACAGGGTCGGCTGGCTACACCTTC. Encoded protein: CASSLTGSAGYTF. The J gene is TRBJ1-2, the V gene TRBV28, with D maybe TRBD1 (6 bases). CDR3 length: 13 residues. V lost 2 bases and J lost 7, with 11 bases in between. Looked up from germline, CDR1 is MDHEN and CDR2 is SYDVKM.

This chain links TRBV11-2 with TRBJ2-1; TRBD2 matches 11 bases. The V gene's germline CDR1 is SGHAT and CDR2 FQNNGV. The V and J ends lost 1 base and 7 bases, in that order; junction bases with no gene match: 6. This CDR3 is built from 16 residues. In DNA, the CDR3 is TGTGCCAGCAGCTTAGCCAGTAGCGGGAGGGCGAATGAGCAGTTCTTC. It is translated as CASSLASSGRANEQFF.

This sequence joins TRBV19 and TRBJ2-3; TRBD2 matches 12 bases. V lost 3 bases and J lost 4; bases outside the gene matches: 5. This CDR3 is 16 amino acids long. Per germline, CDR1 LNHDA and CDR2 SQIVND (reference sequence). CDR3 nucleotides: TGTGCCAGTAGTATGCTAGCGGGAGGGAGGGCAGATACGCAGTATTTT. It encodes CASSMLAGGRADTQYF.

The chain joins TRBV9 to TRBJ2-7; 12 positions match TRBD2. CDR1 SGDLS and CDR2 YYNGEE come from the germline V gene. V trimming: 4 bases; J trimming: 3 bases; junction bases outside the gene matches: 5. CDR3 length equals 15 residues. The CDR3 nucleotides are TGTGCCAGCAGCACCGGGACTAGCGGGTACTACGAGCAGTACTTC. As protein: CASSTGTSGYYEQYF.

This clone has a handful of counts. V gene TRBV10-3 combines with J gene TRBJ1-2; D is uncertain. The CDR3 covers 13 residues. V was trimmed by 2 bases and J by 2 bases, leaving 6 bases between them. Germline V gene lookup returns CDR1 ENHRY and CDR2 SYGVKD. The CDR3 is CAISEGGNYGYTF. The CDR3 bases are TGTGCCATCAGTGAGGGCGGCAACTATGGCTACACCTTC.